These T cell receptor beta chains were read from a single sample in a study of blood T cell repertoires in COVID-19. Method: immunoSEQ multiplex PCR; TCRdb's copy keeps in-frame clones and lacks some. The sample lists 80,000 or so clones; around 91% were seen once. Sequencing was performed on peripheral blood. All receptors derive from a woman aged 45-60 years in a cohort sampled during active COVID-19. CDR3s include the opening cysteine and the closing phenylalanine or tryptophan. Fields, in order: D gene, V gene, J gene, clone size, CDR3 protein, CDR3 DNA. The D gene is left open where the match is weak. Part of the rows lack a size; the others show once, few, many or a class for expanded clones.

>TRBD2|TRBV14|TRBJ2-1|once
CASSQVRTSGRTKLYNEQFF
TGTGCCAGCAGCCAAGTAAGGACTAGCGGGAGGACAAAACTCTACAATGAGCAGTTCTTC
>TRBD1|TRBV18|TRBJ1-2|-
CASSPDPPGQDSYGYTF
TGTGCCAGCTCACCCGACCCACCGGGACAGGATAGCTATGGCTACACCTTC
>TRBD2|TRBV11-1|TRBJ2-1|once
CASSLGGSLSYNEQFF
TGTGCCAGCAGCTTAGGCGGGAGTTTGTCTTACAATGAGCAGTTCTTC
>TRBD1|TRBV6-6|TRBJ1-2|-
CASSYRGQGARGYTF
TGTGCCAGCAGTTACAGGGGACAGGGGGCAAGGGGCTACACCTTC
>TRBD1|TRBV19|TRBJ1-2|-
CASKEDRVGYGYTF
TGTGCCAGTAAGGAGGACAGGGTCGGGTATGGCTACACCTTC
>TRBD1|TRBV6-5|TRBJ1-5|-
CASSLTGGASNQPQHF
TGTGCCAGCAGTTTAACAGGGGGCGCGAGCAATCAGCCCCAGCATTTT
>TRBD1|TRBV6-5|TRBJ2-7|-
CASSYSGGEQYF
TGTGCCAGCAGTTATTCAGGGGGCGAGCAGTACTTC
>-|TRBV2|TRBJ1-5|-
CASTRGEGQPQHF
TGTGCCAGCACGCGGGGCGAGGGTCAGCCCCAGCATTTT
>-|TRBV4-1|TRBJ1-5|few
CASSQEGDFWSSNQPQHF
TGCGCCAGCAGCCAAGAAGGGGATTTTTGGAGTAGCAATCAGCCCCAGCATTTT
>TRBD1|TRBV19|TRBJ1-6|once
CASRGPGQGSSPLHF
TGTGCCAGTAGGGGGCCGGGACAGGGGAGTTCACCCCTCCACTTT
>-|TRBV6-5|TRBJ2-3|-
CASSYSSTSTDTQYF
TGTGCCAGCAGTTACTCGAGTACTAGCACAGATACGCAGTATTTT
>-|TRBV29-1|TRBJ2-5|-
CSVDQGTGETQYF
TGCAGCGTTGACCAGGGAACGGGAGAGACCCAGTACTTC
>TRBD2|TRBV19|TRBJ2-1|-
CASKPSGNFDEQFF
TGTGCCAGTAAGCCTAGCGGGAACTTTGATGAGCAGTTCTTC
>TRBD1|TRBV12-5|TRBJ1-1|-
CASGLSLQFGTGNTEAFF
TGTGCTAGTGGTTTGTCGCTACAATTCGGGACAGGGAACACTGAAGCTTTCTTT
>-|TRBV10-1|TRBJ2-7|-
CASSLYRHGSYEQYF
TGCGCCAGCAGTCTTTACCGCCACGGCTCCTACGAGCAGTACTTC
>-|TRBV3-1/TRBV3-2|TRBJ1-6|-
CASSQVPQDSPLHF
TGTGCCAGCAGCCAAGTCCCACAGGATTCACCCCTCCACTTT
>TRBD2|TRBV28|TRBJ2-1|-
CASSWPGLAANEQFF
TGTGCCAGCAGTTGGCCGGGACTAGCGGCCAATGAGCAGTTCTTC
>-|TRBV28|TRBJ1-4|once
CASHMGGLTNEKLFF
TGTGCCAGCCATATGGGCGGGTTGACTAATGAAAAACTGTTTTTT
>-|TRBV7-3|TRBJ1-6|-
CASSQTVNSPLHF
TGTGCCAGCAGCCAAACAGTTAATTCACCCCTCCACTTT
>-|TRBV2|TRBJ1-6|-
CASSATGFINSPLHF
TGTGCCAGCAGTGCAACGGGATTTATTAATTCACCCCTCCACTTT
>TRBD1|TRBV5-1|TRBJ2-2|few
CASSLLPGGSNTGELFF
TGCGCCAGCAGCTTGCTCCCAGGGGGATCGAACACCGGGGAGCTGTTTTTT
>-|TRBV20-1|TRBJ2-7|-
CSARQGNEQYF
TGCAGTGCTAGACAGGGAAACGAGCAGTACTTC
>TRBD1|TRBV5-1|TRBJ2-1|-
CASGDRPYNEQFF
TGCGCCAGCGGGGACAGGCCCTACAATGAGCAGTTCTTC
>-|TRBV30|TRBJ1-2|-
CASILGRTVLGYTF
TGTGCCTCTATCCTGGGGCGGACAGTTCTTGGCTACACCTTC
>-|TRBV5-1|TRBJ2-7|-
CASSDDMYEQYF
TGCGCCAGCAGCGACGACATGTACGAGCAGTACTTC
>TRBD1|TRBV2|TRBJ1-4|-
CASSEGQGGEKLFF
TGTGCCAGCAGTGAGGGACAGGGTGGGGAAAAACTGTTTTTT
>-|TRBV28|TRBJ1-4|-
CASRKTAGNEKLFF
TGTGCCAGCAGGAAGACAGCCGGGAATGAAAAACTGTTTTTT
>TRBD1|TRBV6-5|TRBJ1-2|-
CASQGGYGYTF
TGTGCCAGCCAGGGGGGCTATGGCTACACCTTC
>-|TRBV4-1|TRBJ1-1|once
CASSQEKGRAASNTEAFF
TGCGCCAGCAGCCAAGAGAAGGGGCGAGCTGCCTCGAACACTGAAGCTTTCTTT
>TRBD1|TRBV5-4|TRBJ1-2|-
CASRKQGANYGYTF
TGTGCCAGCAGAAAACAGGGGGCGAACTATGGCTACACCTTC
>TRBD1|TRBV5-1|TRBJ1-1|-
CASRAQGALTEAFF
TGCGCCAGCAGAGCACAGGGGGCTCTCACTGAAGCTTTCTTT
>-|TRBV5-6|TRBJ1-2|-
CASSLGLRDGYTF
TGTGCCAGCAGCTTGGGGCTGAGGGATGGCTACACCTTC
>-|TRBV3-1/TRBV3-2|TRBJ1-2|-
CASSQDWAQIPYGYTF
TGTGCCAGCAGCCAAGATTGGGCCCAGATTCCCTATGGCTACACCTTC
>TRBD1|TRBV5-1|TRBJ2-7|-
CASSLVAGGEQEQYF
TGCGCCAGCAGCTTGGTGGCAGGGGGTGAGCAGGAGCAGTACTTC
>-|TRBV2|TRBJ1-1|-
CASSVWGQGRTEAFF
TGTGCCAGCAGTGTTTGGGGGCAGGGGCGAACTGAAGCTTTCTTT
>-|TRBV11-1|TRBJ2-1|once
CASSAREGAYNEQFF
TGTGCCAGCAGCGCAAGGGAGGGGGCCTACAATGAGCAGTTCTTC
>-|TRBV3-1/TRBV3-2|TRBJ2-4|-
CASSQVDPIGIQYF
TGTGCCAGCAGCCAAGTAGATCCGATCGGGATTCAGTACTTC
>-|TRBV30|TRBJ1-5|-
CAWSTGLDQPQHF
TGTGCCTGGAGCACAGGGTTGGACCAGCCCCAGCATTTT
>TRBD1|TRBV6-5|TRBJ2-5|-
CASRHRGGETQYF
TGTGCCAGCAGGCACAGGGGTGGCGAGACCCAGTACTTC
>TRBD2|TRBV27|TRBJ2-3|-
CASSLTSGPYTDTQYF
TGTGCCAGCAGTTTGACTAGCGGACCTTACACAGATACGCAGTATTTT
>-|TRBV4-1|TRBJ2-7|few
CASSQGGHYEQYF
TGCGCCAGCAGCCAAGGAGGGCACTACGAGCAGTACTTC
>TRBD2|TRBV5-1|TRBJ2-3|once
CASKNRTGRVDTQYF
TGCGCCAGCAAGAATAGAACGGGGAGGGTAGATACGCAGTATTTT
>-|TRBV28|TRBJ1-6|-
CASASPTVFNSPLHF
TGTGCCAGCGCTTCCCCGACAGTCTTTAATTCACCCCTCCACTTT
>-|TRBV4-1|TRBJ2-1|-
CASSQALTVVYNEQFF
TGCGCCAGCAGCCAAGCGTTAACAGTCGTTTACAATGAGCAGTTCTTC
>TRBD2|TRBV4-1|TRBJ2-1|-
CASSQLAGGTVEQFF
TGCGCCAGCAGCCAACTAGCGGGGGGTACGGTTGAGCAGTTCTTC
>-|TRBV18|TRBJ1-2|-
CASSPGGSDYSYGYTF
TGTGCCAGCTCACCCGGGGGTTCAGATTACAGCTATGGCTACACCTTC
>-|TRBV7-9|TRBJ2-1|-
CASNNLPGGEQFF
TGTGCCAGCAACAATCTCCCCGGGGGAGAGCAGTTCTTC
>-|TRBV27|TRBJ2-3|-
CASSPLGGGLSDTQYF
TGTGCCAGCAGTCCCCTTGGGGGGGGGCTTTCAGATACGCAGTATTTT
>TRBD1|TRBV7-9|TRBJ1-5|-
CASSLEGGRQPQHF
TGTGCCAGCAGCTTAGAAGGGGGCAGACAGCCCCAGCATTTT
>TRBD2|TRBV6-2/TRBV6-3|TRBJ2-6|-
CASSLRGGLGAGANVLTF
TGTGCCAGCAGTCTCCGAGGGGGACTAGGAGCTGGGGCCAACGTCCTGACTTTC
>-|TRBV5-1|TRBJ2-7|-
CASSLTGSYEQYF
TGCGCCAGCAGCTTAACAGGGTCCTACGAGCAGTACTTC
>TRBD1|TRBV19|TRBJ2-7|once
CATTPSGTGFFYEQYF
TGTGCCACCACACCCTCCGGGACAGGGTTTTTTTACGAGCAGTACTTC
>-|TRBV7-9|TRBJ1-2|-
CASSPTGIYGYTF
TGTGCCAGCAGCCCCACGGGGATCTATGGCTACACCTTC
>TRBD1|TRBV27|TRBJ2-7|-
CASSFDRGNPYEQYF
TGTGCCAGCAGTTTCGACAGGGGGAACCCCTACGAGCAGTACTTC
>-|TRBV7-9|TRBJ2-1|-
CASSLAFRPNEQFF
TGTGCCAGCAGCTTAGCGTTTCGTCCCAATGAGCAGTTCTTC
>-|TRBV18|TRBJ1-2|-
CASSPGPDAYGYTF
TGTGCCAGCTCACCAGGGCCCGATGCCTATGGCTACACCTTC
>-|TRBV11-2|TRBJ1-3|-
CASSSVTGQSGNTIYF
TGTGCCAGCAGCAGCGTCACAGGGCAGTCTGGAAACACCATATATTTT